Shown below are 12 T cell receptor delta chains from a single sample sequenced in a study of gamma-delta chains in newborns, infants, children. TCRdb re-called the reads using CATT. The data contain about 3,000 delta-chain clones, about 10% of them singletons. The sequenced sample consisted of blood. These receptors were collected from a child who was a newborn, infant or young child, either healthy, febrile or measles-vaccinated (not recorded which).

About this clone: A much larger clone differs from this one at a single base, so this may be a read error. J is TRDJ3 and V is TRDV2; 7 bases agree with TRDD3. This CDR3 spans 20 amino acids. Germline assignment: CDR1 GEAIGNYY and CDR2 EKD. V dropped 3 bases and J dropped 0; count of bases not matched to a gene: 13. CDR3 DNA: TGTGCCTGTGACGCCGGATTTGGGGGACTCAGCTCCTGGGACACCCGACAGATGTTTTTC. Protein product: CACDAGFGGLSSWDTRQMFF.

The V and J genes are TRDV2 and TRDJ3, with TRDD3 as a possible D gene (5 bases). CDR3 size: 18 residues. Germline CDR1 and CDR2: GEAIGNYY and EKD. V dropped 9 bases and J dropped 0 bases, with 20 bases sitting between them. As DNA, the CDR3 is TGTGCCCGTGGCGAAGGGTGGGGAAGCTCCTGGGACACCCGACAGATGTTTTTC. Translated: CARGEGWGSSWDTRQMFF.

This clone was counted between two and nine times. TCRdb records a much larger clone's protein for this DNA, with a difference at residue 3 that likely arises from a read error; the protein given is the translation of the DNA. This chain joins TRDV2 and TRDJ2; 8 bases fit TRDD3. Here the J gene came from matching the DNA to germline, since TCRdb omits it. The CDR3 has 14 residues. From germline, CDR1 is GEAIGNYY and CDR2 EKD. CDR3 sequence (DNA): TGTGCCGGTGACACCGTGGGGGATACAGCACAACTCTTCTTT. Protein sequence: CAGDTVGDTAQLFF.

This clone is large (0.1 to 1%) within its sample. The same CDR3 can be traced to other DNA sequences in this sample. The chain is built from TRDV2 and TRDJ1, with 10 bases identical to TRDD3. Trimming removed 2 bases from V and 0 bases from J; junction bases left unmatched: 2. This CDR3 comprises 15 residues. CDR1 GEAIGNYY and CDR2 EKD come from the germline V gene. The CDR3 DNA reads TGTGCCTGTGACAATACTGGGGGATACACCGATAAACTCATCTTT. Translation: CACDNTGGYTDKLIF.

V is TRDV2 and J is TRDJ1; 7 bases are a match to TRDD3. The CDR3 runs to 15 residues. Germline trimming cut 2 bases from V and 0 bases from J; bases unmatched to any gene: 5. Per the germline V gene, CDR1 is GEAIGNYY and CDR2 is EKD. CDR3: CACDILGGHTDKLIF. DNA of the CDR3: TGTGCCTGTGACATTCTGGGGGGCCACACCGATAAACTCATCTTT.

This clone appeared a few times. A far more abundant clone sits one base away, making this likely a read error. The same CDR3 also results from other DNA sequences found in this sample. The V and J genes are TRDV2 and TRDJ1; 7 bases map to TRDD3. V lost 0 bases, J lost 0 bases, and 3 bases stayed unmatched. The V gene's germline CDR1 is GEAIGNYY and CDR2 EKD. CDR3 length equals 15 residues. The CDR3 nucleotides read TGTGCCTGTGACACCGGGGGGGGATACACCGATAAACTCATCTTT. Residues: CACDTGGGYTDKLIF.

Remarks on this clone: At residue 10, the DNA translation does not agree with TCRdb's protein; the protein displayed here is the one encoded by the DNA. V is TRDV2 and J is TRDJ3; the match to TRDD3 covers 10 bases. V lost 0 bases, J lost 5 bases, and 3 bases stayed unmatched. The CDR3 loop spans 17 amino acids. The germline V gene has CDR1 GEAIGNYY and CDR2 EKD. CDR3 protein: CACDTVGDTRDTRQMFF. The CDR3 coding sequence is TGTGCCTGTGACACCGTGGGGGATACCCGGGACACCCGACAGATGTTTTTC.

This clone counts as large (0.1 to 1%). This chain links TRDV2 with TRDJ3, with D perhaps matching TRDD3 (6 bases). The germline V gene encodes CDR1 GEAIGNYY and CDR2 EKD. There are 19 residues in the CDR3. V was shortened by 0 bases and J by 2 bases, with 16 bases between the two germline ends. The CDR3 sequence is CACDTVWGSLTWDTRQMFF. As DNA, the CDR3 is TGTGCCTGTGACACCGTATGGGGATCCTTGACCTGGGACACCCGACAGATGTTTTTC.

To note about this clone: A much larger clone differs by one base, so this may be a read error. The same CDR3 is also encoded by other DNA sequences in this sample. CDR3 loop: CACDTGFGGLSSWDTRQMFF. CDR3 nucleotides: TGCGCCTGTGACACCGGATTTGGGGGACTCAGCTCCTGGGACACCCGACAGATGTTTTTC. The chain combines TRDV2 with TRDJ3, with 7 bases lining up with TRDD3. Germline lookup yields CDR1 GEAIGNYY and CDR2 EKD. The CDR3 runs to 20 residues.

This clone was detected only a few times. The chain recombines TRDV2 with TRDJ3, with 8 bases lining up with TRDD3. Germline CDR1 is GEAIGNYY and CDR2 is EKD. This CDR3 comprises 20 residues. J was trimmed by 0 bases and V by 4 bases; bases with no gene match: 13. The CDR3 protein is CACDTYWGERSSWDTRQMFF. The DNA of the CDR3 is TGTGCCTGTGATACTTACTGGGGGGAACGGAGCTCCTGGGACACCCGACAGATGTTTTTC.

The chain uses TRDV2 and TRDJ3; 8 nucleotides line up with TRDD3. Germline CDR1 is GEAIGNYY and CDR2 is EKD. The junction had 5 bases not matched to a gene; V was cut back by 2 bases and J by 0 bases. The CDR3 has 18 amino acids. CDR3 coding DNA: TGTGCCTGTGACATACTGGGGGCCTACTCCTGGGACACCCGACAGATGTTTTTC. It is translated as CACDILGAYSWDTRQMFF.

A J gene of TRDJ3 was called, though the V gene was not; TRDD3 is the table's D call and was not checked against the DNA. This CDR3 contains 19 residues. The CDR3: CACATVLGHDSSATRQMFF. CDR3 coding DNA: TGTGCCTGTGCCACAGTACTGGGCCACGACTCCTCGGCCACCCGACAGATGTTTTTC.